The sequence of this T cell receptor (beta chain) was determined in a study of blood T cells in healthy people across ages. General study points: Lack of knowledge of donor CMV status possibly confounded expanded clonotype changes.

As regards this clonotype: The antigen is not known.

Total RNA amounts of at least 5 micrograms were extracted per sample. Through a sample-barcoded 5' primer and a J-beta primer mix, a second PCR was run for 7 to 11 cycles. Every cDNA was tagged by a template-switch adaptor with 12 random nucleotides. TCRdb independently ran MiXCR on the 5' RACE reads; one entry per CDR3 protein. This sample has over 1,500,000 distinct CDR3 sequences; roughly 49% occur once, and the top ten carry less than 2.5%. Sample: blood. The TCR sequence derives from a woman aged 40 to 50 in good health.

CDR3 nucleotides: TGTGCCAGCAGTTACTCGACAGGGGAGTGGTACAATGAGCAGTTCTTC. It codes for CASSYSTGEWYNEQFF. The genes are TRBV6-5 and TRBJ2-1; 8 bases line up with TRBD1. This CDR3 region has 16 residues. Germline CDR1 MNHEY, CDR2 SVGAGI. With V trimmed by 0 bases and J by 4 bases, 5 bases remained unmatched.